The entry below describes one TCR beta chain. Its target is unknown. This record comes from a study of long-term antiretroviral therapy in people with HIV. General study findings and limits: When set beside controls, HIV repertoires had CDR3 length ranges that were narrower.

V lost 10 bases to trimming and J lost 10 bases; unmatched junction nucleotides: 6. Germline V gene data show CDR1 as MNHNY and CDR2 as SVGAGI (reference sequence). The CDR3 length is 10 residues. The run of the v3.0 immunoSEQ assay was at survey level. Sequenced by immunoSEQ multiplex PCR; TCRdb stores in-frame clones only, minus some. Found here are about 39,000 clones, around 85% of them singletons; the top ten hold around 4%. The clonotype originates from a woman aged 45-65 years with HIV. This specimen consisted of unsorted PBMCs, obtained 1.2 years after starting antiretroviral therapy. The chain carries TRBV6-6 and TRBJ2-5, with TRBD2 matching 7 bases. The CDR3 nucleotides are TGTGCCACGGGGGGAGTTGACCAGTACTTC. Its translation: CATGGVDQYF.